The clone carrying this T cell receptor beta chain occurred once. Its antigen is not identified. The record originates from a study of T cell responses to AZD1222 COVID-19 vaccine. On the study more broadly: Second doses that came at about 4 or about 12 weeks were put together. Findings and caveats of the study: Baseline serostatus was positive in only 5 to 7 AZD1222 recipients. Repertoire sampling was restricted to post-peak T cell response timepoints. Rises in breadth and depth of Spike-specific TCRs came after two AZD1222 doses.

This table comes from immunoSEQ multiplex PCR, and its TCRdb copy is limited to in-frame clones, with some not included. The table includes under 100,000 clones, nearly 90% detected once. The CDR3 loop spans 10 amino acids. With 0 bases removed from V and 14 bases from J, the gap between germline ends came to 7 bases. Germline lookup yields CDR1 MNHEY and CDR2 SVGAGI. Sequenced material: peripheral blood, taken on day 0 of AZD1222 vaccination. The chain carries TRBV6-5 and TRBJ2-5; possibly TRBD2 for D (5 bases). This TCR was sampled from an adult in good health. The CDR3 DNA sequence: TGTGCCAGCAGTTACTCTGGGAGATACTTC. Protein sequence: CASSYSGRYF.